The sequence of this T cell receptor beta chain was determined in a study of Ad26.COV2.S vaccination and SARS-CoV-2 variants. Overall study results and limits: Total T cell responses may have been underestimated by the TCR breadth and depth analyses. Relative to placebo recipients, vaccine recipients exhibited elevated spike-specific TCR breadth. Similar non-spike TCR breadth was observed in recipients of vaccine and of placebo.

This clone appeared a few times. Its antigen is unidentified. Sequenced by immunoSEQ multiplex PCR; TCRdb stores in-frame clones only, minus some. The sample yields some 39,000 clones, around 83% seen once. CDR3 length equals 16 residues. Germline CDR1 is SGHDT and CDR2 is YYEEEE. With 1 base clipped from V and 7 bases from J, the junction kept 12 bases outside the gene matches. The V and J genes are TRBV5-6 and TRBJ1-2, with 8 bases lining up with TRBD1. The sample consisted of peripheral blood, taken after recovery from COVID-19. This receptor was identified in a human donor who had recovered from COVID-19. CDR3 protein: CASSLRRQGRLGGYTF. CDR3 nucleotide sequence: TGTGCCAGCAGCTTGAGGCGACAGGGGAGATTGGGTGGCTACACCTTC.